The 13 T cell receptor beta chains given below trace back to one sample, sequenced in a study of CD8+CD57+ T cells in acquired aplastic anemia. Those patients picked for sequencing had displayed CD8+CD57+ cell expansion on flow cytometry. TCR beta VDJ combinations and CDR3 sequences were profiled from genomic DNA. One entry per CDR3 protein results from TCRdb running MiXCR on the reads. The sample carries 250,000 to 350,000 distinct CDR3 sequences, approximately 58% recorded once. Material for sequencing was sorted CD4+, CD8+, or CD8+CD57+ T cells (not recorded which) from PBMCs. Receptors were obtained from a human donor with aplastic anemia.

The sample holds a few counts of this clonotype. The chain links TRBV7-8 to TRBJ2-5, with 10 bases matching TRBD1. The CDR3 contains 14 residues. From germline, CDR1 is SGHVS and CDR2 FQNEAQ. V was clipped by 4 bases and J by 4 bases; unmatched bases: 3. The CDR3, as DNA: TGTGCCAGCAGCTCCGGGACAGGGGTAGAGACCCAGTACTTC. Protein: CASSSGTGVETQYF.

The chain employs TRBV19 and TRBJ1-3; D gene uncertain. V dropped 7 bases and J dropped 5 bases, with 12 bases sitting between them. Per germline, CDR1 LNHDA and CDR2 SQIVND (reference sequence). CDR3 size: 13 residues. The CDR3 DNA reads TGTGCCAGTACCTCCCGAGTTAGAAACACCATATATTTT. This sequence encodes CASTSRVRNTIYF. The full variable domain, completed using reference TRBV19 and TRBJ1-3, is DGGITQSPKYLFRKEGQNVTLSCEQNLNHDAMYWYRQDPGQGLRLIYYSQIVNDFQKGDIAEGYSVSREKKESFPLTVTSAQKNPTAFYLCASTSRVRNTIYFGEGSWLTVV.

This clonotype was counted at least ten times. The V call is TRBV12-3 or TRBV12-4, the J call TRBJ2-3, with D uncertain. The CDR3 totals 12 residues. Deletions cut 4 bases from V and 6 bases from J, with 8 bases between. The DNA of the CDR3 is TGTGCCAGCAGTTCAACACCGGATACGCAGTATTTT. Translated, it gives CASSSTPDTQYF.

The rearrangement links TRBV7-3 to TRBJ1-3; D is unresolved. Germline V gene sequence: CDR1 SGHTA, CDR2 FQGTGA. The V end lost 3 bases, the J end lost 4 bases, and 16 bases lay between the germline ends. This CDR3 spans 16 amino acids. The CDR3 spells CASSLSGGVTGNTIYF. The CDR3 DNA reads TGTGCCAGCAGCTTGTCGGGCGGGGTGACAGGAAACACCATATATTTT.

This clonotype has at least ten counts. The chain's CDR3 is CASSQEGLGNTDTQYF. The CDR3 DNA reads as TGTGCCAGCAGCCAAGAAGGACTAGGGAACACAGATACGCAGTATTTT. The genes are TRBV3-1 and TRBJ2-3, with 7 bases lining up with TRBD2. Germline V lookup: CDR1 LGHDT, CDR2 YNNKEL (reference sequence). After removal of 0 bases from V and 2 bases from J, the junction contained 5 bases not matched to a gene. This CDR3 has 16 amino acids.

The chain uses TRBV2 and TRBJ2-2; D gene unclear. The ends were cut back, 6 bases at V and 3 bases at J, with 8 bases in the middle. The CDR3 consists of 13 residues. Per the germline V gene, CDR1 is SNHLY and CDR2 is FYNNEI. The chain's CDR3 is CASSAEHTGELFF. The CDR3 bases are TGTGCCAGCAGCGCCGAGCACACCGGGGAGCTGTTTTTT.

The chain links TRBV7-9 to TRBJ1-1, with 7 positions matching TRBD1. Germline V gene lookup returns CDR1 SEHNR and CDR2 FQNEAQ (reference sequence). The CDR3 contains 15 residues. Losses at the gene ends were 2 bases for V and 1 base for J; bases not matched to a gene: 4. CDR3 in amino acids: CASSLLRTGNTEAFF. CDR3 nucleotides: TGTGCCAGCAGCTTATTACGGACAGGGAACACTGAAGCTTTCTTT.

This sequence joins TRBV9 and TRBJ2-3; TRBD1 matches at 11 bases. Germline CDR1 is SGDLS and CDR2 is YYNGEE. The CDR3 length is 17 residues. Losses at the gene ends were 0 bases for V and 0 bases for J; bases not matched to a gene: 3. The CDR3 loop is CASSVAGTGGSTDTQYF. The CDR3 DNA reads as TGTGCCAGCAGCGTAGCAGGGACAGGGGGTAGCACAGATACGCAGTATTTT.

The chain carries TRBV10-3 and TRBJ2-2, with 8 bases fitting TRBD2. The CDR3 contains 18 residues. The V and J ends lost 10 bases and 4 bases, in that order; junction bases with no gene match: 20. Germline CDR1 and CDR2: ENHRY and SYGVKD. DNA for the CDR3: TGTGCCAGTAAACCGGACTGGTGGAGCGGGAGTTCCACCGGGGAGCTGTTTTTT. This gives the protein CASKPDWWSGSSTGELFF.

This clonotype was observed a handful of times. The chain links TRBV25-1 to TRBJ2-1; TRBD2 aligns across 8 bases. The junction had 7 bases not matched to a gene; V was cut back by 3 bases and J by 9 bases. The CDR3 runs 14 residues. Per germline, CDR1 MGHDK and CDR2 SYGVNS. CDR3 nucleotides: TGTGCCAGCAGTGATGCGGGAGGAGCCCTTGAGCAGTTCTTC. This translates into CASSDAGGALEQFF.

The J gene is TRBJ1-1, the V gene TRBV7-3; the D is unclear. Germline V gene lookup returns CDR1 SGHTA and CDR2 FQGTGA. The ends were cut back, 6 bases at V and 2 bases at J, with 7 bases in the middle. The CDR3 runs to 12 residues. CDR3 coding DNA: TGTGCCAGCAGAATTCCTAACACTGAAGCTTTCTTT. Its translation: CASRIPNTEAFF.

This rearrangement joins TRBV7-9 to TRBJ1-5, with D hard to call. This CDR3 contains 13 residues. Trimming left V 4 bases short and J 13 bases short, with 17 bases between. In germline, CDR1 is SEHNR, CDR2 FQNEAQ (reference sequence). The CDR3 region is CASSSGPSREQHF. The CDR3 nucleotides are TGTGCCAGCAGCTCGGGCCCCTCGAGGGAGCAGCATTTT.

The chain uses TRBV10-3 and TRBJ1-3; D call uncertain. The V and J ends lost 0 bases and 0 bases respectively, with 0 bases between them. The germline V gene encodes CDR1 ENHRY and CDR2 SYGVKD. CDR3 length: 13 amino acids. The CDR3 loop is CAISESSGNTIYF. In DNA form, the CDR3 reads TGTGCCATCAGTGAGTCCTCTGGAAACACCATATATTTT.